This T cell receptor (beta chain) was retrieved from a study of post-analysis software for immune sequencing data. Broader study findings: When compared against controls, multiple sclerosis patients showed significantly lower normalized Chao1 diversity. Included in a set of roughly five TRBV segments more frequent in patients than controls were TRBV5-6, TRBV5-1 and TRBV20-1.

With respect to this clonotype: The antigen remains undetermined.

The authors incorporated unique molecular identifiers into the TCR beta cDNA libraries. T cells numbering about 0.85 to 10 million yielded cDNA molecules that totaled about 500,000. TCRdb analysed the PCR reads with MiXCR anew, one entry per CDR3 protein. The sample carries approximately 770,000 distinct CDR3 sequences, about 43% recorded once. V lost 6 bases and J lost 1, with 13 bases in between. Germline assignment: CDR1 SNHLY and CDR2 FYNNEI. The CDR3 contains 14 residues. The sequence was obtained from a girl aged 5-17 years with multiple sclerosis. V and J are TRBV2 and TRBJ2-7; D is possibly TRBD1 (6 bases). Input material: blood. This chain's CDR3 is CASRVRDTSYEQYF. CDR3 nucleotides: TGTGCCAGCAGGGTAAGGGACACATCCTACGAGCAGTACTTC.